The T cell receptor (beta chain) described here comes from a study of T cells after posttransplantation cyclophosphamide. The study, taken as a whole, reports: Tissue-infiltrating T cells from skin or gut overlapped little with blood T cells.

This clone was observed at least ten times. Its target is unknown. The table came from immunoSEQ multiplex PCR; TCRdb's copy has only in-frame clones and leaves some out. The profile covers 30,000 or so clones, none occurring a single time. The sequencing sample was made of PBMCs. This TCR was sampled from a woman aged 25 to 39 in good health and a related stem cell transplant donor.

CDR3 region: CASSQAGWAGGSPYNEQFF. The CDR3 DNA reads TGCGCCAGCAGCCAAGCGGGTTGGGCGGGGGGCTCCCCCTACAATGAGCAGTTCTTC. J is TRBJ2-1 and V is TRBV4-3; 8 bases match TRBD2. J gave up 2 bases and V 1 base, and 13 bases lay outside the gene matches. Germline assignment: CDR1 LGHNA and CDR2 YSLEER. The CDR3 spans 19 residues.